Listed below are T cell receptor beta chains from one sample, sequenced in a study of shared clonotypes between healthy human individuals. The table came from immunoSEQ multiplex PCR; TCRdb's copy has only in-frame clones and leaves some out. The data show over 2,000,000 clones, roughly 93% seen once. The specimen sequenced was naive CD8+ T cells from PBMCs. The receptors come from a young man in good health. Some clones in this sample may be carry-over from other donors' samples. CDR3s include the opening cysteine and the closing phenylalanine or tryptophan.

len	v_gene	CDR3aa
13	TRBV2	CASRDRDRSGYTF
17	TRBV7-6	CASSLDASGGNTGELFF
11	TRBV29-1	CSVEGRLEAFF
18	TRBV9	CASSVEGLAGSPYNEQFF
13	TRBV27	CASSFDPRDEQYF
14	TRBV7-8	CASSSQDSSYEQYF
15	TRBV15	CATSRGQGANYEQYF
13	TRBV9	CASSDGQSYEQYF
16	TRBV27	CASSPRSLAGPEAQYF
15	TRBV15	CATSRWEEGEDEQYF
13	TRBV29-1	CSVGFGRSYEQYF
14	TRBV30	CAWSWAGPTDTQYF
12	TRBV2	CALTGGTIGYTF
15	TRBV28	CASSSPYRVNQPQHF
14	TRBV6-6	CASSLARVNYGYTF
15	TRBV27	CASRATGNTEETQYF
13	TRBV19	CATSTGQAYGYTF
11	TRBV27	CASSSWDEQYF
13	TRBV11-2	CASSSGLSDEQYF
14	TRBV28	CASSSGQGWDTQYF
13	TRBV27	CASSLWGDQPQHF
16	TRBV5-1	CASSLIAGASYNEQFF
14	TRBV7-2	CASSIWTGLETQYF
13	TRBV5-6	CASSLVPESEQYF